These 10 T cell receptor beta chains were sequenced from one sample in a study of response to subunit inactivated influenza vaccine. TCRdb reanalysed the RT-PCR reads using MiXCR and keeps one entry per CDR3 protein. The sample holds about 500,000 distinct CDR3 sequences, 15% to 20% seen once. This specimen was CD4+ T cells sorted from PBMCs, taken approximately 25 months after vaccination. These receptors originate from a man between 50 and 75 years old who received an inactivated influenza vaccine.

The chain uses TRBV5-4 and TRBJ2-5; no clear D gene. This CDR3 region has 14 residues. Looked up from germline, CDR1 is SGHNT and CDR2 is YYREEE (reference sequence). V lost 0 bases, J lost 2 bases, and 8 bases lay in between. The CDR3 here is CASSLDPLQETQYF. The CDR3 DNA reads as TGTGCCAGCAGCTTGGATCCACTACAAGAGACCCAGTACTTC.

This clonotype was seen a few times. The V call is TRBV20-1, the J call TRBJ2-1; 10 bases line up with TRBD2. The CDR3 is 17 amino acids. The germline gives CDR1 DFQATT, CDR2 SNEGSKA (reference sequence). Germline trimming cut 1 base from V and 3 bases from J; bases unmatched to any gene: 9. The CDR3 region has the DNA TGCAGTGCTAGAGCTAGGGACTTAGCGGGAGGCTACAATGAGCAGTTCTTC. It is translated as CSARARDLAGGYNEQFF.

Ten or more counts support this clonotype. The V call is TRBV20-1, the J call TRBJ1-5, with D perhaps matching TRBD1 (6 bases). This CDR3 spans 15 amino acids. Germline CDR1 reads DFQATT; CDR2 reads SNEGSKA (reference sequence). The V gene lost 4 bases and the J gene lost 1 base, with 14 bases spanning the gap. The CDR3 coding sequence is TGCAGTGCTACCACAGGGACCTCCAGCAATCAGCCCCAGCATTTT. Translation: CSATTGTSSNQPQHF.

This clonotype occurred a few times. The chain couples TRBV20-1 to TRBJ2-5; TRBD2 matches at 11 bases. In germline, CDR1 is DFQATT, CDR2 SNEGSKA (reference sequence). The CDR3 totals 18 residues. With 6 bases clipped from V and 0 bases from J, the junction kept 15 bases outside the gene matches. The CDR3 spells CSATLLTSGDWYQETQYF. The CDR3, as DNA: TGCAGTGCGACCCTATTGACTAGCGGGGACTGGTACCAAGAGACCCAGTACTTC.

V and J are TRBV5-6 and TRBJ1-6, with TRBD1 identical over 7 bases. V lost 0 bases to trimming and J lost 4 bases; unmatched junction nucleotides: 4. Germline lookup yields CDR1 SGHDT and CDR2 YYEEEE. The CDR3 covers 16 residues. CDR3 DNA: TGTGCCAGCAGCTTGGCCGGACAGGAGTATAATTCACCCCTCCACTTT. Encoded protein: CASSLAGQEYNSPLHF. The full variable domain, in which reference TRBV5-6 and TRBJ1-6 provide the parts outside the CDR3, is DAGVTQSPTHLIKTRGQQVTLRCSPKSGHDTVSWYQQALGQGPQFIFQYYEEEERQRGNFPDRFSGHQFPNYSSELNVNALLLGDSALYLCASSLAGQEYNSPLHFGNGTRLTVT.

This clonotype was observed a handful of times. This rearrangement joins TRBV6-1 to TRBJ2-7; D remains ambiguous. Trimming stripped 5 bases from V and 5 bases from J, with 16 bases between. Germline values: CDR1 MNHNS, CDR2 SASEGT. This CDR3 spans 14 amino acids. CDR3 nucleotides: TGTGCCAGCAGTCCCCGGGCCCCAACCGACGAGCAGTACTTC. As protein: CASSPRAPTDEQYF.

The sample holds a few counts of this clonotype. The chain combines TRBV5-6 with TRBJ2-5, with 14 nucleotides matching TRBD2. CDR3 size: 18 residues. V dropped 3 bases and J dropped 1; count of bases not matched to a gene: 8. Germline CDR1 and CDR2: SGHDT and YYEEEE. The CDR3 reads CASSYWTSGGPSQETQYF. DNA of the CDR3: TGTGCCAGCAGCTACTGGACTAGCGGGGGGCCCAGCCAAGAGACCCAGTACTTC.

In its sample, this clonotype was seen a few times. The chain joins TRBV20-1 to TRBJ2-7; 9 bases match TRBD1. The junction had 5 bases not matched to a gene; V was cut back by 6 bases and J by 2 bases. Germline-derived CDR1 and CDR2 are DFQATT and SNEGSKA (reference sequence). This CDR3 is 13 amino acids long. CDR3 coding DNA: TGCAGTGCAACGGGACAGGGTCCCTACGAGCAGTACTTC. Translation: CSATGQGPYEQYF.

This clonotype came up a few times. The chain employs TRBV6-1 and TRBJ1-5; D remains ambiguous. Germline assignment: CDR1 MNHNS and CDR2 SASEGT. Trimming pared 1 base from V and 0 bases from J, leaving 7 bases between. This CDR3 contains 15 residues. In nucleotides, the CDR3 is TGTGCCAGCAGTGAAGTTGTAAATAGCAATCAGCCCCAGCATTTT. Protein product: CASSEVVNSNQPQHF.

This chain uses TRBV4-2 with TRBJ2-2, with D possibly matching TRBD1 (5 bases). Trimming cost V 2 bases and J 4 bases, with 11 bases left between them. From germline, CDR1 is LGHNA and CDR2 YNFKEQ. This CDR3 region has 15 residues. The CDR3 region is CASSQSSRATGELFF. The CDR3 region has the DNA TGTGCCAGCAGCCAAAGTTCCAGGGCCACCGGGGAGCTGTTTTTT.